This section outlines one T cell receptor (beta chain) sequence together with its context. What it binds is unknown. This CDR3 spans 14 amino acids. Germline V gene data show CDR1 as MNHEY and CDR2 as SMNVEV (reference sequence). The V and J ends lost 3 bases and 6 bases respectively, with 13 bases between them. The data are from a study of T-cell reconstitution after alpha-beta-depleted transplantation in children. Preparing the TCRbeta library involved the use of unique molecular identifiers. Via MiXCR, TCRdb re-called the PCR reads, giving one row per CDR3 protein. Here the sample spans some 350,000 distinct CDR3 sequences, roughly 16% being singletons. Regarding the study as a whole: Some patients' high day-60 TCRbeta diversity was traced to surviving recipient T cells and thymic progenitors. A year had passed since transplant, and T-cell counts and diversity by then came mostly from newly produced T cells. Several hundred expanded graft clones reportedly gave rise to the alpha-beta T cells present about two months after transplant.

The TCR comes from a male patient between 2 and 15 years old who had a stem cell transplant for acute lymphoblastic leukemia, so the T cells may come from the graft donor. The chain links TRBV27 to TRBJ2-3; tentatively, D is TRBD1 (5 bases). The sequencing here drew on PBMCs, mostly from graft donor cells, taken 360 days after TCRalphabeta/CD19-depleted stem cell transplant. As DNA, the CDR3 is TGTGCCAGCAGTTTGACCAGGGTAGGGGATACGCAGTATTTT. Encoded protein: CASSLTRVGDTQYF.